A selection of T cell receptor beta chains follows, all from one sample in a study of lymphopenia after photon versus proton radiotherapy. Using immunoSEQ multiplex PCR, the repertoire was profiled, and TCRdb retains in-frame clones only, with some absent. In the table there are tens of thousands of clones, 85% of which are singletons. Sequencing was performed on peripheral blood, taken from a patient treated with photon-based radiotherapy. The receptors stem from a man aged 60 to 75 with pancreatic cancer. Both conserved end residues are part of each CDR3.

J | V | CDR3
TRBJ2-2 | TRBV10-2 | CASSGLAGVTGELFF
TRBJ2-3 | TRBV7-2 | CASRWGSGGADTQYF
TRBJ2-7 | TRBV5-4 | CASSLALGEQYF
TRBJ1-5 | TRBV14 | CASSQGTGRGQPQHF
TRBJ2-5 | TRBV7-8 | CASSVGLSQETQYF
TRBJ2-5 | TRBV15 | CATSARRQGQETQYF
TRBJ2-7 | TRBV4-2 | CASSSGPLGDPYEQYF
TRBJ2-5 | TRBV7-9 | CASSLWGDAETQYF
TRBJ1-2 | TRBV30 | CAWIAARTPTHYGYTF
TRBJ1-3 | TRBV10-3 | CAISANHPSGNTIYF
TRBJ1-5 | TRBV10-3 | CAISEGGAGQPQHF
TRBJ2-1 | TRBV29-1 | CSALQASLTYNEQFF
TRBJ1-1 | TRBV18 | CASSPGQGSFYAFF
TRBJ1-5 | TRBV5-6 | CASSFRFNQPQHF
TRBJ2-5 | TRBV11-2 | CASSSSLVSGTGQETQYF
TRBJ2-7 | TRBV5-6 | CASSFRDGHYEQYF
TRBJ1-2 | TRBV7-2 | CASSETGGYGYTF
TRBJ2-3 | TRBV5-1 | CASSFQPSGGTDTQYF
TRBJ1-2 | TRBV5-1 | CASRAQGTGTHGYTF
TRBJ1-6 | TRBV7-6 | CASSSSQGNSPLHF
TRBJ1-5 | TRBV10-2 | CASSGRNQPQHF
TRBJ2-1 | TRBV13 | CASSLERSSYNEQFF
TRBJ2-2 | TRBV10-3 | CAISESVQNTGELFF
TRBJ1-1 | TRBV13 | CASSFPYGTGSTEAFF
TRBJ2-1 | TRBV27 | CASSTTRYIMWQFF
TRBJ1-1 | TRBV6-5 | CASRLGTGITEAFF
TRBJ1-2 | TRBV10-2 | CASSEFGPGSFYGYTF
TRBJ1-2 | TRBV19 | CASSDPGQGYGYTF
TRBJ2-1 | TRBV11-2 | CASSLAGAGGLEQFF
TRBJ2-5 | TRBV10-1 | CASSRLAGGETQETQYF
TRBJ1-5 | TRBV18 | CASSPLRVDRVGNQPQHF
TRBJ2-7 | TRBV4-2 | CASSQDLTARQYF
TRBJ2-2 | TRBV7-3 | CASSLNTGELFF